Detailed here is one TCR beta chain. No antigen is known for it. With 1 base removed from V and 8 bases from J, the gap between germline ends came to 11 bases. The CDR3 is made up of 13 amino acids. The germline V gene has CDR1 MNHEY and CDR2 SVGAGI. This record comes from a study of shared clonotypes between healthy human individuals. Study-wide results and caveats: The sharing of 4% to 5.5% of naive CD4 clonotypes was seen across a handful of donors.

As defined, naive CD8 cells were CD45RO-negative and positively selected for CCR7, with terminally differentiated effector memory CD45RA+ cells excluded. Only in-frame clones appear in the TCRdb table, and some are missing; sequencing was by immunoSEQ multiplex PCR. The sample lists hundreds of thousands of clones, 85% to 95% occurring once. This clonotype was sampled from a woman younger than 45 in good health. The chain employs TRBV6-5 and TRBJ1-1; D not certain. What was sequenced was naive CD8+ T cells sorted from blood. The CDR3 DNA reads TGTGCCAGCAGTTACTATTCGGAGTCCGAAGCTTTCTTT. Its protein is CASSYYSESEAFF.